This TCR beta chain was recovered during a study of cytomegalovirus exposure and HLA in healthy donors. PCR used 60 Vbeta primers and 13 Jbeta primers. Profiling relied on immunoSEQ multiplex PCR, and the TCRdb table lists in-frame clones only, not all of them. The sample has about 190,000 clones; around 78% are singletons. V lost 5 bases and J lost 6; bases outside the gene matches: 11. Germline V gene data show CDR1 as MDHEN and CDR2 as SYDVKM. This CDR3 is built from 15 residues. The V gene is TRBV28, the J gene TRBJ1-2, with 8 bases identical to TRBD1. The specimen was PBMCs. This clonotype was sampled from a woman aged 25 to 39 in good health and CMV-seropositive. The CDR3 here is CASSPTPTGADGYTF. The CDR3 coding sequence is TGTGCCAGCAGTCCCACCCCGACAGGGGCGGATGGCTACACCTTC.